This T cell receptor beta chain was recovered during a study of cytomegalovirus exposure and HLA in healthy donors (dated by TCRdb to the late 2010s). Broadly, across the study: According to an earlier analysis of 587 of the donors, roughly 180 million T cells yielded 117 million unique TCR beta sequences and 276 Gb of sequence data. In a later analysis, previously published TCR beta repertoires from 550 to 750 donors were re-analyzed and high-resolution HLA genotyping was added so that TCR occurrence patterns could be studied. Typing coverage differed by locus: A, B, C, DRB1 and DQB1 were typed in roughly 629-630 donors, DQA1 in 500 to 550, DPA1 in 600 to 610, and DPB1 in 472. HLA typing covered class I and class II loci at four-digit resolution. Rather than drawing on any new phenotypic data, the later analysis identified candidate immune exposures from TCR beta sequences and the way those sequences occurred across donors. The study profiled the T cell repertoires of 666 subjects by immunosequencing and related them to cytomegalovirus serostatus. The study aimed to test whether cataloging public T cell receptors could reveal signatures of past pathogen exposure. Of the approximately 370 genotyped donors, roughly 80% were placed in the genetic ancestry cluster associated with self-reported Caucasian donors. Besides the first cohort of under 700 subjects, a separate validation cohort made up of over 95 different subjects was used. In a later genetic analysis, genome-wide SNP genotypes for about three fifths of the 666 donors were used, and that subset was treated as a discovery cohort. An earlier analysis of around 580 of the donors used high-throughput TCR beta sequencing to judge whether each TCR beta V gene segment behaved as functional or pseudogenic. Donor age, sex, ethnicity and CMV serostatus were compiled alongside the repertoire data. On average, roughly 250,000 unique TCR beta nucleotide sequences were sequenced per donor among fewer than 500 genotyped donors of the cohort, with roughly 18% of those sequences being non-productive. All discovery cohort repertoires had been generated using a single sequencing platform. An early release covering about 600 HLA-typed donors comprised roughly 300 gigabases of sequencing data and tens of millions of unique TCR sequences. The study combined high-throughput TCR immunosequencing, statistical association of individual TCRs with disease status, and machine learning to predict cytomegalovirus infection status. Because of strong linkage in the cohort, four to six DR-DQ haplotypes were treated as single units for association and clustering. The study at large found these results: In a later analysis, HLA-associated TCR beta chains showed more clonal expansion and lower generation probabilities than non-associated chains that were equally common. In a later genetic analysis, a missense DCLRE1C variant was associated with V-gene and J-gene trimming of TCR beta chains, and the association was replicated in an independent cohort. A further reported finding was that TCR beta sequences accurately predicted the HLA-A and HLA-B alleles for most subjects in the first cohort. Assigning TCR associations to individual alleles was difficult when HLA alleles, especially DR and DQ, strongly co-occurred. A cluster of highly shared sequence variants was judged likely to represent a technical artifact of the sequencing pipeline. Compared with the roughly 670-donor mean, donors in an Asian-associated ancestry cluster had fewer N-insertions in productive TCRs, according to a later genetic analysis. Because HLA typing was unavailable for some donors at each locus, only the typed subset was used in association tests. The classifier was reported to diagnose cytomegalovirus status with high specificity and sensitivity in both the original and validation cohorts. Correlated functional status among segregating V segments might reflect linkage disequilibrium, but an unknown experimental factor could not be ruled out. In vitro tests confirmed that a few of the cytomegalovirus-associated TCR beta chains recognize cytomegalovirus antigens. Immune exposure information for the cohort was limited to CMV serostatus. Most TCR sequences were seen in very few donors, while some public TCRs were found in many individuals. In an earlier analysis of fewer than 750 of the donors, most TCR beta V segments were observed in productive rearrangements about 87% or about 30% of the time, broadly matching IMGT annotations. The study listed 164 TCR beta chains as associated with cytomegalovirus. Several of the top co-occurrence clusters appeared to be linked to parvovirus B19, influenza, CMV and Epstein-Barr virus, according to a later analysis. Seventeen rarely observed V segments, including chromosome 9 orphons, were excluded from the earlier analysis of almost 600 of the donors because counts were too low. Most CMV-associated TCR beta chains appeared to be HLA-restricted in a later analysis, and the HLA associations seemed to be driven largely by CMV exposure. The 87-base-pair reads could not distinguish some IMGT-functional V segments, including TRBV6-2 and TRBV6-3, so those segments were excluded. The authors suggested that the approach could potentially be extended to other disease states and immunological phenotypes. In a later analysis, about 16,000 TCR beta sequences were associated with specific HLA alleles at a false discovery rate of 0.05. A later analysis found that TCR association rates varied across HLA loci, with DRB1 alleles showing the most associated TCRs and HLA-C alleles the fewest. This cohort had only TCR beta chains sequenced, and the lack of alpha or paired-chain data limited which features could be detected. Presence/absence analyses assumed roughly uniform sequencing depth across donors, an assumption that may not hold.

The library was built by means of the immunoSEQ multiplex PCR assay. The multiplex PCR relied on a mix of 60 forward primers for TCR Vbeta segments and 13 reverse primers for TCR Jbeta segments. The CDR3 region of rearranged TCR beta genes was amplified from genomic DNA by a multiplex PCR assay. The amplified TCR beta libraries were sequenced on the Illumina HiSeq System as 87-base-pair reads. The study's processing was this. In a later analysis, some 80 million unique TCR beta chains were counted across the 500 to 850 repertoires, and around 11 million of these chains were shared by at least two donors. To remove PCR and sequencing errors, raw reads were error-corrected and collapsed into unique sequences using a nearest-neighbor algorithm that merged closely related sequences. V, D and J gene segments were assigned by aligning CDR3 sequences to IMGT reference sequences. Each retained sequence needed at least a six-nucleotide match to both a V gene segment and a J gene segment. Rearrangements were classified as productive when the CDR3 lacked stop codons and remained in frame with V and J, and all other rearrangements were classified as non-productive. CDR3 was defined according to IMGT convention as the region running from the second conserved V-encoded cysteine to the conserved J-encoded phenylalanine. The earlier analysis of 500 to 750 of the donors excluded any sequence lacking an unambiguous match to a single V gene segment. An earlier analysis of over 450 of the donors classified V segments as functional when productive rearrangements were above 56.7% and as segregating when the standard deviation between donors was above 5%. A statistical classification framework was built to diagnose cytomegalovirus status from the catalog of TCR beta chain sequences. A later analysis assigned V and J genes by comparing TCR nucleotide sequences with IMGT/GENE-DB human TR gene sequences. A later analysis assigned CDR3 sequences and most-parsimonious VDJ recombination scenarios with the TCRdist pipeline. In a later analysis, every TCR beta chain was defined by the combination of its CDR3 amino acid sequence and its V-gene family, and reads without a unique V-gene family were dropped. A later analysis removed 500 to 600 highly shared, low-generation-probability nucleotide sequences to deal with suspected cross-contamination and a sequencing artifact. In a later analysis, a clonal expansion index for each public chain was calculated from normalized within-repertoire ranks of inferred template counts. Generation probabilities in a later analysis came from a VDJ recombination model fitted to out-of-frame rearrangements, and those results were checked against IGoR. In a later analysis, hypergeometric tests were used to score TCR-TCR, TCR-HLA and TCR-CMV co-occurrence, with a repertoire-size bias correction applied to TCR pairs. False discovery rates were estimated in a later analysis by permuting HLA or CMV assignments 20 times. In a later analysis, co-occurring TCRs were grouped using DBSCAN, with TCRdist sequence similarity added in when clustering inside HLA-allele-positive subsets. For co-occurrence clustering, repertoires with fewer than 30,000 or more than 120,000 public chains were excluded, along with roughly five repertoires with anomalous nucleotide sharing. TCRdb took this table from immuneACCESS and kept in-frame rearrangements with V and J called. Such tables lack part of the clones; where checked against another copy, unresolved V genes explain under half of the gap, and the rest is unexplained. V and J calls and clone size come straight from that table; D and trimming were deduced from the DNA. The sample includes some 100,000 clones, with roughly 72% observed a single time. Of the sample, approximately 10% is held by the ten largest clones.

V is shortened by 0 bases, J by 4 bases, and the region joining them spans 6 bases. From a lookup of the germline V gene (reference sequence), CDR1 and CDR2 are SEHNR and FQNEAQ. The CDR3 runs 13 residues from the cysteine to the phenylalanine. The retained sequence is limited to the CDR3, 39 bases, with the frame set at the first base. The cohort comprised 666 healthy bone marrow donors. At the time of sampling, all cohort members were nominally healthy, though unrecorded immune exposures were likely present. The donor was CMV seropositive and belonged to the group of 250 to 350 seropositive cohort members. Each donor provided a peripheral blood sample, and peripheral blood mononuclear cells were used for TCR beta sequencing. Genomic DNA extraction from the blood cell samples was performed with the Qiagen DNeasy Blood Extraction Kit. As for this clone: The clone's antigen remains unknown. Base quality data are lacking; no much larger clone is found one base away.

The chain is assembled from TRBV7-9 and TRBJ1-2, and possibly TRBD1, on 6 matching bases. Sequenced sample: PBMCs. The TCR originated in a woman between 50 and 59 years old in good health and CMV-seropositive. Here is the DNA: TGTGCCAGCAGCTTAGCAGGGGGCTATGGCTACACCTTC. Translated, it gives CASSLAGGYGYTF.